This T cell receptor beta chain comes out of a study of blood T cell repertoires in COVID-19. The sample holds one count of this clone. With V trimmed by 4 bases and J by 8 bases, 7 bases remained unmatched. Germline V gene data show CDR1 as SGHTA and CDR2 as FQGTGA. The CDR3 is 14 residues long. Sequencing was performed with immunoSEQ multiplex PCR; in TCRdb, only in-frame clones are kept and a portion is missing. The repertoire has just under 65,000 clones, about 86% of them found once; the top ten carry more than 0.95%. The chain has TRBV7-3 and TRBJ2-1; 8 bases line up with TRBD2. Sequencing used peripheral blood. This clonotype was obtained from a man in his forties with acute or convalescent COVID-19. The CDR3 DNA reads as TGTGCCAGCAGCTATGGACTAGCATCAGATGAGCAGTTCTTC. It is translated as CASSYGLASDEQFF.